This TCR beta chain was recovered during a study of shared clonotypes between healthy human individuals. A note on this clone: The same CDR3 also results from other DNA sequences found in this sample.

Trimming removed 1 base from V and 4 bases from J, with 6 bases in between. Looked up from germline, CDR1 is MGHRA and CDR2 is YSYEKL. CDR3 size: 13 residues. Data came from immunoSEQ multiplex PCR; TCRdb stores just in-frame clones and leaves some out. The sample comprises around 1.9 million clones, approximately 94% of which are singletons, and about 1.5% rests with the top ten. The naive CD8 subset, CD45RO-negative cells positively selected for CCR7, excluded terminally differentiated effector memory CD45RA+ cells. The chain joins TRBV4-1 to TRBJ2-3; no reliable D call. The source material was naive CD8+ T cells from PBMCs. This clonotype was obtained from a man between 18 and 35 years old in good health. Some clones in this sample may be carry-over from other donors' samples. For the CDR3, the DNA is TGCGCCAGCAGCCAAGTGGGGTCAGATACGCAGTATTTT. Protein sequence: CASSQVGSDTQYF.